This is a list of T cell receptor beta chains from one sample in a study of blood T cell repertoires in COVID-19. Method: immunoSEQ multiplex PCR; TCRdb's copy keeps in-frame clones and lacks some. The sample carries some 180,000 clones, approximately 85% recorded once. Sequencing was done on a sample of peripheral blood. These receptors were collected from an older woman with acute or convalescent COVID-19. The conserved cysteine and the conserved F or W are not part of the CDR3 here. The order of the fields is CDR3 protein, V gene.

CDR3: ATSDLEQGDGTEAF
V: TRBV24-1

CDR3: ASSLVQAEKLF
V: TRBV5-1

CDR3: ASSLTGGTSGRFNEQF
V: TRBV7-2

CDR3: ASSLTGTSGRNEQF
V: TRBV7-9

CDR3: ASSSGSSQF
V: TRBV10-2

CDR3: SASGETGTGGNQPQH
V: TRBV20-1

CDR3: ASSFSLQASNYGYT
V: TRBV27

CDR3: ASSQGTVYGYT
V: TRBV12-3/TRBV12-4

CDR3: ASSQDTGTRPYNEQF
V: TRBV4-1

CDR3: ASSLGGTGGRLNTEAF
V: TRBV11-2

CDR3: ASSRTSGRRADTQY
V: TRBV19

CDR3: ATSETGVEPQH
V: TRBV24-1

CDR3: ASSIGHGGSEQF
V: TRBV19

CDR3: SVEKGGPYEQY
V: TRBV29-1

CDR3: ASRLAGGLNEQF
V: TRBV4-1

CDR3: SGSPNRFYTEAF
V: TRBV29-1

CDR3: ASSSARGRIQF
V: TRBV3-1/TRBV3-2

CDR3: ASSSGQGALMAQH
V: TRBV28

CDR3: ASSLTTESTDTQY
V: TRBV5-4

CDR3: ASSVGRSVYNEQF
V: TRBV9

CDR3: ASSLESGRASGELF
V: TRBV5-5

CDR3: ASQPGQIYSPLH
V: TRBV19

CDR3: ASTLGLPGETQY
V: TRBV28

CDR3: ASNRGSEPQH
V: TRBV6-5

CDR3: ASSLDLLAGNNEQF
V: TRBV5-1

CDR3: ASNDAAGANVLT
V: TRBV19

CDR3: ASSLGQYQPQH
V: TRBV11-3

CDR3: ASSSGTMELF
V: TRBV7-9

CDR3: ASSIALAGPNEQF
V: TRBV19

CDR3: ASSFSGTVRVYGYT
V: TRBV7-2

CDR3: ASSEGALSYGYT
V: TRBV2

CDR3: SVSDTAYEQY
V: TRBV29-1

CDR3: ASSGTGGYTEAF
V: TRBV5-1

CDR3: ASSYGDRDGYT
V: TRBV19

CDR3: ASSLSARPGLARGELF
V: TRBV27

CDR3: ASSLAGVVADTQY
V: TRBV27

CDR3: ASNPTGVNSPLH
V: TRBV6-5

CDR3: ASSPRPRGQETQY
V: TRBV28

CDR3: ASSSSEAF
V: TRBV12-3/TRBV12-4

CDR3: ASSLAVEAAAF
V: TRBV27

CDR3: ASSYDRNTEAF
V: TRBV12-3/TRBV12-4

CDR3: ASRALGTDTQY
V: TRBV2

CDR3: ASSLAGESPLH
V: TRBV11-2

CDR3: ASSQQGPYEQY
V: TRBV2

CDR3: ASSLLSSGSLYEQY
V: TRBV28

CDR3: SVGAQGGTDTQY
V: TRBV29-1

CDR3: ASSLQVAGNTIY
V: TRBV28

CDR3: ASRGGGNTEAF
V: TRBV6-5

CDR3: ASSVAPSSGSGGDTQY
V: TRBV9

CDR3: ASIPGGAWSTEAF
V: TRBV6-5

CDR3: ASSRDRSYEQY
V: TRBV5-1

CDR3: ASSPRGRLAGATGELF
V: TRBV9

CDR3: ASSLGTGDRSLH
V: TRBV3-1/TRBV3-2

CDR3: ASSRFTGTGELF
V: TRBV3-1/TRBV3-2